A single sample gave rise to the 3 T cell receptor beta chains below, sequenced in a study of T-cell memory formation after mild COVID-19. TCRdb redid the calling of the 5' RACE reads with MiXCR, one entry per CDR3 protein. Among about 270,000 distinct CDR3 sequences, around 15% were seen once, and the ten largest hold roughly 23%. Material for sequencing was PBMCs or a T cell subset sorted from them (not recorded which). All receptors derive from a man between 18 and 35 years old who had mild COVID-19 (a few samples of this study predate the infection). Cell type and time point are not known.

This clonotype has only a few counts. The chain joins TRBV6-2 or TRBV6-3 to TRBJ1-5, with TRBD1 matching over 7 bases. V lost 6 bases to trimming and J lost 5 bases; unmatched junction nucleotides: 7. The length of the CDR3 is 14 residues. Germline CDR1 and CDR2: MNHEY and SVGEGT. The CDR3, as DNA: TGTGCCAGCAGCTCGGGACAGAATTATCAGCCCCAGCATTTT. It codes for CASSSGQNYQPQHF.

This clonotype was counted many times. The V gene is TRBV12-3 or TRBV12-4, the J gene TRBJ2-3, with no clear D. V was clipped by 3 bases and J by 10 bases, with 8 bases between them. The CDR3 loop spans 11 amino acids. The CDR3 spells CASSLANAQYF. The CDR3 DNA follows: TGTGCCAGCAGTTTGGCGAATGCGCAGTATTTT.

This clonotype was found a few times. The gene calls are TRBV20-1 and TRBJ1-1; D gene uncertain. The CDR3 is 14 amino acids. Germline V gene sequence: CDR1 DFQATT, CDR2 SNEGSKA (reference sequence). Trimming took 3 bases from V and 1 from J, leaving 12 bases between them. The DNA of the CDR3 is TGCAGTGCTAGTTTTGGCGGACCGAACACTGAAGCTTTCTTT. Translating it yields CSASFGGPNTEAFF.